The clone carrying this T cell receptor (beta chain) was detected many times. Antigen specificity is unknown. This sample was included in a study of T cells in Graves' hyperthyroidism and ophthalmopathy. Thyroid ultrasound, orbital computed tomography, clinical symptoms, and serum thyroxine and TRAb underpinned diagnoses. Amplified TCR beta CDR3 regions came from RNA transcripts. Researchers ran a first-round RT-PCR on the TCR CDR3 using the HTBI primer set. MiXCR was run by TCRdb on the multiplex PCR reads, yielding one entry per CDR3 protein. The sample has 460,000 or so distinct CDR3 sequences, around an eighth seen once. Overall study findings and caveats: Model-based prediction identified ophthalmopathy a median 6.5 months prior to its onset.

This clonotype originated in a woman aged 18-30 years with Graves' hyperthyroidism. Sample: blood.

DNA for the CDR3: TGTGCCAGCAGCTTTAGCGGGACCAACACAGATACGCAGTATTTT. Amino acids: CASSFSGTNTDTQYF. This rearrangement joins TRBV7-3 to TRBJ2-3, with 8 bases lining up with TRBD2. Germline V gene lookup returns CDR1 SGHTA and CDR2 FQGTGA. The CDR3 has 15 amino acids. V trimming: 3 bases; J trimming: 2 bases; junction bases outside the gene matches: 4.